The T cell receptor beta chain described here comes from a study of patients and donors after allogeneic stem cell transplantation. In this sample, this clonotype turned up a few times. With V trimmed by 3 bases and J by 6 bases, 14 bases remained unmatched. The CDR3 runs to 18 residues. One entry per CDR3 protein, called by TCRdb with MiXCR from the RT-PCR reads. The data show about 960,000 distinct CDR3 sequences, 15% to 20% seen once. The material sequenced was blood, either unsorted or a sorted T cell fraction (not recorded which). The chain recombines TRBV12-3 or TRBV12-4 with TRBJ1-1, with 12 bases that match TRBD1. The sequence derives from a human donor who was either an allogeneic HSCT recipient or a stem cell or donor lymphocyte infusion donor (not recorded which). It is not recorded whose cells these are; they may come from a transplant donor. CDR3 DNA sequence: TGTGCCAGCAGTTTTACTTGGGACAGGGGGCGATTTTACGCTGAAGCTTTCTTT. This sequence encodes CASSFTWDRGRFYAEAFF.